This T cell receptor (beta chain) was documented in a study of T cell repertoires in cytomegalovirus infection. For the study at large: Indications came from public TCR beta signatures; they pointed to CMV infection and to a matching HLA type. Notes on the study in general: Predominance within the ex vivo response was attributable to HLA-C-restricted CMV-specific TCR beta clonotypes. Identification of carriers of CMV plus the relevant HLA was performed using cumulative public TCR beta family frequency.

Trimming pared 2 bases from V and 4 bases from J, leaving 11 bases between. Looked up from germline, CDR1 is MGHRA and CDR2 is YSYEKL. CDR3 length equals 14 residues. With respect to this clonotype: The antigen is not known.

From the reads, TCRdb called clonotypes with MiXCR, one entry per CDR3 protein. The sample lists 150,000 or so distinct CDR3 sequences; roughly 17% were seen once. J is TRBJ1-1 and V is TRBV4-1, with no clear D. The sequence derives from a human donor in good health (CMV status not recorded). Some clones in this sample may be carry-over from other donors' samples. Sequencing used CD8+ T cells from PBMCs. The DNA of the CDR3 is TGCGCCAGCAGCCAAAGGAGCCTAGGCACTGAAGCTTTCTTT. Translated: CASSQRSLGTEAFF.